The 4 T cell receptor beta chains in this list originate from one sample, sequenced in a study of shared clonotypes between healthy human individuals. Libraries were prepared by immunoSEQ multiplex PCR; TCRdb keeps only in-frame clonotypes and omits some of them. The sample carries about 2.1 million clones, 85% to 95% recorded once. CD45RO-negative CD8 cells positively selected for CCR7 made up the naive population, which excluded terminally differentiated effector memory CD45RA+ cells. The source material was naive CD8+ T cells from PBMCs. All receptors come from a man between 18 and 29 years old in good health. Some clones in this sample may be carry-over from other donors' samples.

A single count supports this clone. V gene TRBV11-2 combines with J gene TRBJ2-7; D ambiguous. This CDR3 region has 16 residues. Germline CDR1 and CDR2: SGHAT and FQNNGV. Trimming stripped 3 bases from V and 2 bases from J, with 17 bases between. The CDR3 reads CASSFPPVPDAYEQYF. The CDR3 DNA reads as TGTGCCAGCAGCTTTCCCCCCGTCCCAGACGCCTACGAGCAGTACTTC.

This chain connects TRBV21-1 to TRBJ2-6; no check of the table's D call, TRBD2, against the DNA was made. TRBV21-1 is given as a pseudogene. The CDR3 contains 18 residues. Here the CDR3 DNA reads TGTGCCAGCAGCACCCCCCCTGAGGGAAGGTCTGGGGCCAACGTCCTGACTTTC. Translated, it gives CASSTPPEGRSGANVLTF.

This clone was observed a handful of times. This sequence joins TRBV7-3 and TRBJ1-1; D unclear. The germline V gene encodes CDR1 SGHTA and CDR2 FQGTGA. Trimming cost V 2 bases and J 5 bases, with 9 bases left between them. The CDR3 covers 13 residues. The CDR3 sequence is CASSLGLWTEAFF. CDR3 in DNA: TGTGCCAGCAGCTTAGGGTTATGGACTGAAGCTTTCTTT.

There are a few counts of this clone. The chain is built from TRBV9 and TRBJ1-1; D is unresolved. Trimming cost V 4 bases and J 8 bases, with 15 bases left between them. The germline gives CDR1 SGDLS, CDR2 YYNGEE. The CDR3 is 13 amino acids. The CDR3 sequence is CASSPSRATEAFF. The CDR3 region has the DNA TGTGCCAGCAGCCCCTCGCGAGCGACCGAAGCTTTCTTT.